This T cell receptor (beta chain) was sequenced in a study of blood T cell repertoires in COVID-19. The overall study: T cells, B-cell-depleted T cells, or PBMCs provided the cDNA or gDNA that served as material.

Here immunoSEQ multiplex PCR was the method, and the copy in TCRdb shows in-frame clones only, minus some. The sample records hundreds of thousands of clones, under 90% being singletons. This clone was detected once. Material for sequencing was PBMCs or T cells enriched from blood (not recorded which). This TCR was recovered from a woman in her forties or fifties who had been exposed to COVID-19.

The CDR3 bases are TGCGCCAGCAGCTTGACAGGGATGCCCGGGGCCAACGTCCTGACTTTC. Translation: CASSLTGMPGANVLTF. V and J are TRBV5-1 and TRBJ2-6; D may be TRBD1 (6 bases). The CDR3 covers 16 residues. Germline V CDR1 and CDR2: SGHRS, YFSETQ. V was pared by 1 base and J by 4 bases, with 12 bases between.